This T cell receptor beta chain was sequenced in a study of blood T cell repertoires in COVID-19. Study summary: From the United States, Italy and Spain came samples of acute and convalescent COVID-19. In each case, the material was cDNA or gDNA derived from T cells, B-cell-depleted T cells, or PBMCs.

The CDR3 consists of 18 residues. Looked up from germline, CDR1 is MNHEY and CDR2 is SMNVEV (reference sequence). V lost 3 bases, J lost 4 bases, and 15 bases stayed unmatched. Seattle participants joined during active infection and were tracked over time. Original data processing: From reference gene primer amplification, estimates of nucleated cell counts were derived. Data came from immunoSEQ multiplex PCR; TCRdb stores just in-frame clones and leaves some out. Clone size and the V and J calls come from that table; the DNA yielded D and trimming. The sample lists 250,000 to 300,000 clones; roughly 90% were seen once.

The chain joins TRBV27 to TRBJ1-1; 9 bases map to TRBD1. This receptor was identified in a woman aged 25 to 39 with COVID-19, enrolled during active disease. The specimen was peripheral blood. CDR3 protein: CASSFHPPTGTGSTEAFF. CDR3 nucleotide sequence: TGTGCCAGCAGTTTCCATCCTCCAACCGGGACAGGGTCCACTGAAGCTTTCTTT.